Here is one TCR beta chain with its context. These data come from a study of blood T cell repertoires in COVID-19. Study in general: Samples of COVID-19 (acute and convalescent) were obtained from the United States, Italy and Spain.

TCRdb keeps only in-frame clones here, not all; method: immunoSEQ multiplex PCR. The table lists around 170,000 clones, around 83% of them singletons. Per germline, CDR1 KGHSY and CDR2 FQNENV. V lost 8 bases and J 1 base, leaving 11 bases between the germline ends. The CDR3 has 13 residues. Input material: peripheral blood. The TCR comes from a woman between 65 and 79 years old with COVID-19, enrolled during active disease. This rearrangement joins TRBV16 to TRBJ1-1; D gene uncertain. CDR3 amino acids: CASGVTGNTEAFF. CDR3 coding DNA: TGTGCCAGCGGCGTGACGGGGAACACTGAAGCTTTCTTT.